The next 29 T cell receptor beta chains were all read from a single sample in a study of blood T cell repertoires in COVID-19. Generated by immunoSEQ multiplex PCR, the TCRdb table keeps only in-frame clones and is missing some. The table shows about 280,000 clones, with around 80% occurring only once. Sequenced: PBMCs or T cells enriched from blood (not recorded which). These receptors were collected from a man between 40 and 49 years old who had been exposed to COVID-19.

The chain is built from TRBV11-2 and TRBJ2-1, with 10 bases that match TRBD2. Trimming cost V 3 bases and J 9 bases; bases outside gene matches: 5. This CDR3 region has 14 residues. Germline values: CDR1 SGHAT, CDR2 FQNNGV. The CDR3 loop is CASSFASGRPEQFF. In DNA, the CDR3 is TGTGCCAGCAGCTTTGCTAGCGGGAGACCTGAGCAGTTCTTC.

The V call is TRBV9, the J call TRBJ2-1; D is ambiguous. This CDR3 has 14 residues. In germline, CDR1 is SGDLS, CDR2 YYNGEE. The V end lost 3 bases, the J end lost 1 base, and 8 bases lay between the germline ends. CDR3 coding DNA: TGTGCCAGCAGCGCCTCCTTTTCCTACAATGAGCAGTTCTTC. Translation gives CASSASFSYNEQFF.

The CDR3: CASSVGRRRGGELFF. The CDR3 coding sequence is TGTGCCAGCAGCGTAGGACGACGGAGGGGCGGGGAGCTGTTTTTT. J is TRBJ2-2 and V is TRBV9; D is perhaps TRBD2 (6 bases). Trimming cost V 0 bases and J 7 bases, with 13 bases left between them. CDR3 size: 15 residues. Germline assignment: CDR1 SGDLS and CDR2 YYNGEE. Supplemented by reference TRBV9 and TRBJ2-2, the full variable domain reads DSGVTQTPKHLITATGQRVTLRCSPRSGDLSVYWYQQSLDQGLQFLIQYYNGEERAKGNILERFSAQQFPDLHSELNLSSLELGDSALYFCASSVGRRRGGELFFGEGSRLTVL.

This chain joins TRBV7-2 and TRBJ2-1, with 13 nucleotides matching TRBD2. V lost 5 bases to trimming and J lost 7 bases; unmatched junction nucleotides: 11. Germline V gene lookup returns CDR1 SGHTA and CDR2 FQGNSA. The CDR3 consists of 17 residues. In DNA form, the CDR3 reads TGTGCCAGCAGCCTTATCCGACTAGCGGGAGGAATGAATGAGCAGTTCTTC. Protein sequence: CASSLIRLAGGMNEQFF.

This CDR3 reads CAWTEGLKNTEAFF. In DNA form, the CDR3 reads TGTGCCTGGACAGAGGGTCTTAAGAACACTGAAGCTTTCTTT. J is TRBJ1-1 and V is TRBV30; D is uncertain. CDR1 GTSNPN and CDR2 SVGIG come from the germline V gene (reference sequence). The CDR3 is 14 residues long. V lost 4 bases to trimming and J lost 1 base, with 13 bases between them.

The J gene is TRBJ2-1, the V gene TRBV9, with 8 nucleotides matching TRBD1. CDR1 SGDLS and CDR2 YYNGEE come from the germline V gene. V trimming: 4 bases; J trimming: 4 bases; junction bases outside the gene matches: 13. This CDR3 contains 17 residues. The CDR3 bases are TGTGCCAGCAGCCCGACAGGGGTCCACCGGGCTTACAATGAGCAGTTCTTC. This gives the protein CASSPTGVHRAYNEQFF.

The chain employs TRBV20-1 and TRBJ1-1; no firm D call. Trimming took off 5 bases at V and 6 bases at J, with 10 bases between the two ends. Germline CDR1 and CDR2: DFQATT and SNEGSKA (reference sequence). The CDR3 runs 11 residues. CDR3: CSAVDWAEAFF. The CDR3 nucleotides read TGCAGTGCTGTTGACTGGGCTGAAGCTTTCTTT.

This chain joins TRBV30 and TRBJ1-1, with 8 bases identical to TRBD1. CDR3 size: 13 residues. The germline V gene encodes CDR1 GTSNPN and CDR2 SVGIG (reference sequence). V shed 0 bases and J 11 bases; nucleotides not matched to a gene: 8. The CDR3 coding sequence is TGTGCCTGGAGTGTTGGGCAGGGGGCTTGGGCTTTCTTT. It yields the protein CAWSVGQGAWAFF. The variable domain in full, with the rest retrieved from reference TRBV30 and TRBJ1-1, is SQTIHQWPATLVQPVGSPLSLECTVEGTSNPNLYWYRQAAGRGLQLLFYSVGIGQISSEVPQNLSASRPQDRQFILSSKKLLLSDSGFYLCAWSVGQGAWAFFGQGTRLTVV.

This sequence joins TRBV15 and TRBJ2-7; maybe TRBD1 (6 bases). The germline V and J ends were trimmed by 2 bases and 3 bases, with 17 bases remaining between them. CDR1 and CDR2 (germline): LNHNV, YYDKDF (reference sequence). This CDR3 comprises 16 residues. CDR3 residues: CATSRRRDNPNYEQYF. CDR3 bases: TGTGCCACCAGCAGACGACGGGACAATCCTAACTACGAGCAGTACTTC.

J is TRBJ1-1 and V is TRBV30, with TRBD1 as a possible D gene (5 bases). CDR1 is GTSNPN and CDR2 is SVGIG in the germline V gene (reference sequence). V was cut by 4 bases and J by 3 bases, with 9 bases left in between. The CDR3 is 12 residues long. The CDR3 protein is CAWKWGDTEAFF. The CDR3, as DNA: TGTGCCTGGAAGTGGGGCGACACTGAAGCTTTCTTT.

This clone was found once. The CDR3 loop reads CASSVIGKETQYF. The CDR3 DNA is TGTGCCAGCAGTGTCATCGGGAAAGAGACCCAGTACTTC. The chain recombines TRBV2 with TRBJ2-5; possibly TRBD2 for D (5 bases). V lost 4 bases, J lost 3 bases, and 9 bases lay in between. This CDR3 spans 13 amino acids. CDR1 is SNHLY and CDR2 is FYNNEI in the germline V gene.

This chain connects TRBV30 to TRBJ1-1; D is unresolved. The germline V gene encodes CDR1 GTSNPN and CDR2 SVGIG (reference sequence). This CDR3 region has 13 residues. V was clipped by 5 bases and J by 3 bases, with 13 bases between them. The CDR3 loop is CAWEGRLYTEAFF. CDR3 nucleotides: TGTGCCTGGGAAGGAAGACTGTACACTGAAGCTTTCTTT.

The sample holds a few counts of this clone. The rearrangement uses TRBV30 and TRBJ1-6, with unresolved D. This CDR3 contains 13 residues. V was cut by 1 base and J by 7 bases, with 8 bases left in between. The germline gives CDR1 GTSNPN, CDR2 SVGIG (reference sequence). The CDR3, as DNA: TGTGCCTGGAGTGGCTATAACAATTCACCCCTCCACTTT. It specifies CAWSGYNNSPLHF.

CDR3 nucleotides: TGTGCCAGTAATAGAAACACTGAAGCTTTCTTT. This translates into CASNRNTEAFF. This chain joins TRBV19 and TRBJ1-1, with D unclear. This CDR3 has 11 residues. Germline V gene sequence: CDR1 LNHDA, CDR2 SQIVND (reference sequence). V gave up 7 bases and J gave up 2 bases, with 5 bases separating them.

This sequence joins TRBV19 and TRBJ1-5, with D possibly matching TRBD1 (5 bases). Germline V lookup: CDR1 LNHDA, CDR2 SQIVND (reference sequence). This CDR3 spans 14 amino acids. With 3 bases removed from V and 3 bases from J, the gap between germline ends came to 9 bases. CDR3 protein: CASSMARDNQPQHF. The CDR3, as DNA: TGTGCCAGTAGTATGGCCAGGGACAATCAGCCCCAGCATTTT.

The chain links TRBV6-5 to TRBJ1-5, with D unresolved. Trimming pared 6 bases from V and 0 bases from J, leaving 12 bases between. This CDR3 has 15 residues. Germline-derived CDR1 and CDR2 are MNHEY and SVGAGI. The CDR3 DNA follows: TGTGCCAGCAGCAGGACTAAAAATAGCAATCAGCCCCAGCATTTT. This sequence encodes CASSRTKNSNQPQHF.

V and J are TRBV19 and TRBJ1-5; 10 bases map to TRBD1. The CDR3 consists of 19 residues. V dropped 5 bases and J dropped 2; count of bases not matched to a gene: 15. The germline V gene has CDR1 LNHDA and CDR2 SQIVND (reference sequence). CDR3 amino acids: CASSERQGAYGIGNQPQHF. CDR3 coding DNA: TGTGCCAGTAGTGAGCGACAGGGGGCTTATGGGATTGGCAATCAGCCCCAGCATTTT.

This CDR3 is CASSSHQRQNQPQHF. The CDR3 DNA reads TGTGCCAGCAGTTCACACCAGCGACAGAATCAGCCCCAGCATTTT. V and J are TRBV6-2 or TRBV6-3 and TRBJ1-5, with D possibly TRBD1 on 5 matching bases. The CDR3 has 15 amino acids. In germline, CDR1 is MNHEY, CDR2 SVGEGT. Trimming shortened V by 4 bases and J by 4 bases, and 14 bases separated the two germline ends.

The chain couples TRBV11-3 to TRBJ1-5; 7 nucleotides line up with TRBD1. Trimming at V came to 5 bases and at J to 4 bases, leaving 5 bases not matched to a gene. CDR1 and CDR2 from the germline V gene are SGHNT and YENEEA. This CDR3 has 14 amino acids. In DNA form, the CDR3 reads TGTGCCAGCAGCCGGACAGGAAGGAATCAGCCCCAGCATTTT. It translates to CASSRTGRNQPQHF.

V is TRBV5-1 and J is TRBJ2-3; possible D gene TRBD1, 5 bases. V lost 2 bases and J lost 3, with 10 bases in between. The germline V gene has CDR1 SGHRS and CDR2 YFSETQ. The CDR3 totals 14 residues. The CDR3 DNA sequence: TGCGCCAGCAGCTTCCTGGGGCAGACAGATACGCAGTATTTT. It encodes CASSFLGQTDTQYF.

This chain joins TRBV19 and TRBJ1-6; 10 bases are a match to TRBD1. Germline V gene lookup returns CDR1 LNHDA and CDR2 SQIVND (reference sequence). The CDR3 consists of 18 residues. V was clipped by 3 bases and J by 0 bases; unmatched bases: 5. CDR3 residues: CASSIRTGGSSYNSPLHF. The CDR3 DNA reads TGTGCCAGTAGTATCCGGACAGGGGGGAGCTCCTATAATTCACCCCTCCACTTT.

This chain links TRBV30 with TRBJ2-3; the D is unclear. Germline loops: CDR1 GTSNPN, CDR2 SVGIG (reference sequence). Trimming shortened V by 6 bases and J by 4 bases, and 11 bases separated the two germline ends. The length of the CDR3 is 12 residues. Here the CDR3 DNA reads TGTGCCTGTTTTACAGTCGCAGATACGCAGTATTTT. It yields the protein CACFTVADTQYF.

Only a few counts were recorded for this clone. This chain uses TRBV7-3 with TRBJ2-2; 9 nucleotides align to TRBD2. The CDR3 is 16 amino acids. Germline CDR1 reads SGHTA; CDR2 reads FQGTGA. V trimming: 1 base; J trimming: 6 bases; junction bases outside the gene matches: 6. CDR3 region: CASSLSPQREAGELFF. In DNA, the CDR3 is TGTGCCAGCAGCTTAAGTCCCCAGCGGGAGGCCGGGGAGCTGTTTTTT.

This clone has at least ten counts. The rearrangement joins TRBV20-1 to TRBJ1-2; tentatively, D is TRBD1 (5 bases). CDR1 DFQATT and CDR2 SNEGSKA come from the germline V gene (reference sequence). Deletions cut 7 bases from V and 6 bases from J, with 9 bases between. CDR3 length equals 10 residues. CDR3 in DNA: TGCAGTGGGCGACAGAATGGCTACACCTTC. Translation gives CSGRQNGYTF.

The chain uses TRBV3-1 (or the pseudogene TRBV3-2) and TRBJ1-5; maybe TRBD1 (5 bases). Trimming took off 5 bases at V and 4 bases at J, with 18 bases between the two ends. Germline-derived CDR1 and CDR2 are LGHDT and YNNKEL (reference sequence). CDR3 size: 16 residues. The DNA for the CDR3 is TGTGCCAGCAGCGAATCGCCTGCGACAGAGAATCAGCCCCAGCATTTT. This codes for CASSESPATENQPQHF.

V gene TRBV7-9 combines with J gene TRBJ1-2, with D possibly TRBD1 on 6 matching bases. Germline CDR1 reads SEHNR; CDR2 reads FQNEAQ (reference sequence). The V end lost 3 bases, the J end lost 4 bases, and 15 bases lay between the germline ends. CDR3 length: 15 residues. The CDR3 sequence: CASSFPGVIRYGYTF. The CDR3 region has the DNA TGTGCCAGCAGCTTCCCAGGGGTAATCCGCTATGGCTACACCTTC.

This sequence joins TRBV3-1 (or the pseudogene TRBV3-2) and TRBJ2-7; tentative D call: TRBD2 (6 bases). V was cut by 4 bases and J by 7 bases, with 17 bases left in between. The CDR3 is made up of 14 amino acids. In germline, CDR1 is LGHDT, CDR2 YNNKEL (reference sequence). CDR3 bases: TGTGCCAGCAGCCCATCAACGGGACTTATGGAGCAGTACTTC. As protein: CASSPSTGLMEQYF.

The chain carries TRBV6-6 and TRBJ2-7; 10 positions agree with TRBD2. Germline V gives CDR1 MNHNY, CDR2 SVGAGI (reference sequence). CDR3 size: 16 residues. With 0 bases clipped from V and 0 bases from J, the junction kept 2 bases outside the gene matches. In DNA form, the CDR3 reads TGTGCCAGCAGTTACTCCCCTAGCGGGAGCTCCTACGAGCAGTACTTC. Amino acids: CASSYSPSGSSYEQYF.

This chain links TRBV24-1 with TRBJ1-5; possible D gene TRBD1, 5 bases. The germline V gene encodes CDR1 KGHDR and CDR2 SFDVKD. CDR3 size: 17 residues. V lost 4 bases to trimming and J lost 3 bases, with 18 bases between them. CDR3 protein: CATSDAPRGGLNQPQHF. The CDR3 DNA sequence: TGTGCCACCAGTGACGCTCCCCGTGGGGGACTCAATCAGCCCCAGCATTTT.